The present T cell receptor beta chain was sequenced within a study of blood T cell repertoires in COVID-19. Overall study: COVID-19 samples from acute and convalescent phases originated in the United States, Italy and Spain.

Germline V gene lookup returns CDR1 SQVTM and CDR2 ANQGSEA. After removal of 7 bases from V and 4 bases from J, the junction contained 11 bases not matched to a gene. This CDR3 region has 14 residues. In the original processing: Counts of nucleated cells, estimated from reference gene primer amplification, were obtained. Clones were sequenced by immunoSEQ multiplex PCR, and TCRdb holds only the in-frame ones, with some missing. The V and J calls and clone size were taken over from that table, and D and trimming were inferred from the DNA. The sample carries around 230,000 clones, approximately 90% recorded once.

The sequenced material came from peripheral blood. This chain uses TRBV29-1 with TRBJ1-1, with TRBD1 matching over 8 bases. This TCR derives from a man aged 35-49 years with acute or convalescent COVID-19. The CDR3 region is CSAGQGNPPTEAFF. The CDR3 DNA sequence: TGCAGCGCAGGACAGGGAAACCCTCCCACTGAAGCTTTCTTT.